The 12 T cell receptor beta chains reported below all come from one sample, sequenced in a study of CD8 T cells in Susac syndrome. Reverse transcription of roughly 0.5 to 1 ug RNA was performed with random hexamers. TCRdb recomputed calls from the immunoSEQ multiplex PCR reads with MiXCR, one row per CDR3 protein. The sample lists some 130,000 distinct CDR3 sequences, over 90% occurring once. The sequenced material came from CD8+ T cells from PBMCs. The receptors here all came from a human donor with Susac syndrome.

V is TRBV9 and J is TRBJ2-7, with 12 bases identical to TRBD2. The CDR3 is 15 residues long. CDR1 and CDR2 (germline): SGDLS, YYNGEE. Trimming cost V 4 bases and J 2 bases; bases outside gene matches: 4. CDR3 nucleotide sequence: TGTGCCAGCAGCCCTCGGACTAGCGGGACCTACGAGCAGTACTTC. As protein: CASSPRTSGTYEQYF.

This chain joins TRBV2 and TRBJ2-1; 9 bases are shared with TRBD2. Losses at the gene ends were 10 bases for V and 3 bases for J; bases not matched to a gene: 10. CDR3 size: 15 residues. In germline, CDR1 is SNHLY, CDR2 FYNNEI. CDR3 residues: CATRTSEGNYNEQFF. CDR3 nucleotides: TGTGCCACCAGGACTAGCGAGGGGAACTACAATGAGCAGTTCTTC.

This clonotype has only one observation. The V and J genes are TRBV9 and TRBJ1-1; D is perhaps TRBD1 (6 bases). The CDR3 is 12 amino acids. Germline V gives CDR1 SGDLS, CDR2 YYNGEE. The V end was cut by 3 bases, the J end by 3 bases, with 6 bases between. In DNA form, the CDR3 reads TGTGCCAGCAGCGACAGGGACACTGAAGCTTTCTTT. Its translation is CASSDRDTEAFF.

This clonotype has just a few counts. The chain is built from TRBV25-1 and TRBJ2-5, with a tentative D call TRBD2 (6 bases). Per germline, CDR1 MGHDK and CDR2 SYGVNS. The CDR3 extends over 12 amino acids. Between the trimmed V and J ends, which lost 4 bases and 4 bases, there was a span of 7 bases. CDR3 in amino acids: CASSVGGETQYF. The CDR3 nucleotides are TGTGCCAGCAGTGTCGGGGGAGAGACCCAGTACTTC.

Here the CDR3 DNA reads TGCGCCAGCAGCTTGGTGGGGACTAGCGGGAGCGGAGAGACCCAGTACTTC. Amino acids: CASSLVGTSGSGETQYF. The chain combines TRBV5-1 with TRBJ2-5, with 14 bases identical to TRBD2. CDR3 length: 17 residues. V was clipped by 0 bases and J by 4 bases; unmatched bases: 5. Per the germline V gene, CDR1 is SGHRS and CDR2 is YFSETQ.

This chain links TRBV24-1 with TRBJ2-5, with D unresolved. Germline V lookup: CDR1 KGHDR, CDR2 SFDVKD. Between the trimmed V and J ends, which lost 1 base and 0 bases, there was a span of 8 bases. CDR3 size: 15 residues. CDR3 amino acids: CATSDFYSNQETQYF. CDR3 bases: TGTGCCACCAGTGATTTTTACAGCAACCAAGAGACCCAGTACTTC.

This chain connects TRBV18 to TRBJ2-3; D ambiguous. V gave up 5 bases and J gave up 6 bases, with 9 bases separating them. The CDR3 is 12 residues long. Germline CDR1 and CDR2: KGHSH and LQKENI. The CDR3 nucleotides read TGTGCCAGCTCAACCTATGAGGATACGCAGTATTTT. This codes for CASSTYEDTQYF.

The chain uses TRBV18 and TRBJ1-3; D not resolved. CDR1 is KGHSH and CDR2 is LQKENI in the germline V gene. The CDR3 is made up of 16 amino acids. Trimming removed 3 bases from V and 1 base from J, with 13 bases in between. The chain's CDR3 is CASSPGRLESGNTIYF. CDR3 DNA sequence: TGTGCCAGCTCACCGGGCAGGTTGGAATCTGGAAACACCATATATTTT. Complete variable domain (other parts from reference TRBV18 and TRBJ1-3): NAGVMQNPRHLVRRRGQEARLRCSPMKGHSHVYWYRQLPEEGLKFMVYLQKENIIDESGMPKERFSAEFPKEGPSILRIQQVVRGDSAAYFCASSPGRLESGNTIYFGEGSWLTVV.

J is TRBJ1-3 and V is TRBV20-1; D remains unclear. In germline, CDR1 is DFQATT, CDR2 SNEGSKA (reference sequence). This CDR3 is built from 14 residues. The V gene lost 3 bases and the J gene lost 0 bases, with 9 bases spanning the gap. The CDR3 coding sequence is TGCAGTGCTAGTTGTGGAAACTCTGGAAACACCATATATTTT. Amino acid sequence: CSASCGNSGNTIYF.

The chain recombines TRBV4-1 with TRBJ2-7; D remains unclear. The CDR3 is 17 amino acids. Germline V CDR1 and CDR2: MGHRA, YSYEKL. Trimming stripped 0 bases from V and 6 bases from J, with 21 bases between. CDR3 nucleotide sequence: TGCGCCAGCAGCCAAGATGAAGTGAGGCTAGGAAGGTCCGAGCAGTACTTC. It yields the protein CASSQDEVRLGRSEQYF.

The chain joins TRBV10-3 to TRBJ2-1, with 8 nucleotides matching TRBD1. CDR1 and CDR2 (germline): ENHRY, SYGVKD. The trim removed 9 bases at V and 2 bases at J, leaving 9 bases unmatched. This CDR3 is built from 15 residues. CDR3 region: CAIKRTGKPYNEQFF. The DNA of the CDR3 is TGTGCCATAAAACGGACAGGGAAGCCCTACAATGAGCAGTTCTTC.

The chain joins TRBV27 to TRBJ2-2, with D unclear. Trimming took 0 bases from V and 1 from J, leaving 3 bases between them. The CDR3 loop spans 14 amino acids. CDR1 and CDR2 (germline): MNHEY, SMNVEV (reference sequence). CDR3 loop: CASSLSMNTGELFF. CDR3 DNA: TGTGCCAGCAGTTTATCGATGAACACCGGGGAGCTGTTTTTT.